This T cell receptor (beta chain) was sequenced in a study of T-cell reconstitution after alpha-beta-depleted transplantation in children. Unique molecular identifiers tagged the TCRbeta library. In TCRdb, the PCR reads were re-called with MiXCR into one record per CDR3 protein. The sample lists around 380,000 distinct CDR3 sequences; around 9.9% were seen once. CDR3 length equals 15 residues. V was pared by 7 bases and J by 8 bases, with 20 bases between. This clonotype was observed a few times. Sequenced here: PBMCs from the stem cell graft donor, sampled from the stem cell graft. This sequence originates from a human donor who donated a stem cell graft to a child with acute myeloid leukemia. The genes are TRBV12-3 or TRBV12-4 and TRBJ1-4; D perhaps matches TRBD1 (5 bases). The CDR3 sequence: CASTTQFGGGEKLFF. CDR3 DNA sequence: TGTGCCAGCACCACTCAGTTCGGGGGAGGCGAAAAACTGTTTTTT.